This T cell receptor (beta chain) is from a study of shared clonotypes between healthy human individuals. Points from the study as a whole: Unshared clonotypes carried lower generation probabilities than those common to all four donors.

Naive CD8 cells lacked CD45RO and underwent positive selection for CCR7, leaving out terminally differentiated effector memory CD45RA+ cells. Donors comprised only Caucasian adults living in Nashville, Tennessee. The sample holds one count of this clone. What it binds is not known. TCRdb's copy holds only in-frame clones and misses some; the assay was immunoSEQ multiplex PCR. The sample holds around 600,000 clones, 85% to 95% seen once. With 6 bases clipped from V and 1 base from J, the junction kept 9 bases outside the gene matches. Per germline, CDR1 SGHTS and CDR2 YDEGEE. The CDR3 contains 15 residues.

The chain has TRBV5-8 and TRBJ2-7, with 8 nucleotides matching TRBD2. Sequencing used naive CD8+ T cells sorted from blood. The sequence derives from a young woman in good health. CDR3 in DNA: TGTGCCAGCACCCTGGGGATAGCGGGGTCCTACGAGCAGTACTTC. Its protein product is CASTLGIAGSYEQYF.